The TCR beta chain described here comes from a study of B cell selection in AIRE deficiency. The germline gives CDR1 SGHAT, CDR2 FQNNGV. The CDR3 extends over 17 amino acids. Trimming pared 4 bases from V and 6 bases from J, leaving 22 bases between. The data were produced by immunoSEQ multiplex PCR, yet TCRdb's version contains in-frame clones alone and is incomplete. The data show tens of thousands of clones, with around 92% seen just once and approximately 1.1% held by the top ten. The count of this clone is one. Its antigen is still unknown. Findings of the study overall: Shared Treg sequences were biased toward short CDR3s with few non-templated nucleotide insertions. Healthy Tconv contained about 35% of shared healthy Treg sequences; only TCRbeta sequenced. In TCRBV usage, CDR3 length and diversity, patient Tconv and Treg cells matched healthy donors. Of fewer than 4,000 shared Treg TCRbeta sequences, about 30% were healthy-donor-only and approximately 9.7% patient-only.

Sorted regulatory T cells were CD4-positive, CD25-high and CD127-low or negative. The genes are TRBV11-2 and TRBJ2-1; TRBD2 is a possible D gene (5 bases). This clonotype was obtained from a human donor in good health. Sequenced input: CD4+CD25+ Tregs sorted from PBMCs. For the CDR3, the DNA is TGTGCCAGCAGCTCGGGTCGGGGTGAAGGGTCCCTCAATGAGCAGTTCTTC. Translated, it gives CASSSGRGEGSLNEQFF.